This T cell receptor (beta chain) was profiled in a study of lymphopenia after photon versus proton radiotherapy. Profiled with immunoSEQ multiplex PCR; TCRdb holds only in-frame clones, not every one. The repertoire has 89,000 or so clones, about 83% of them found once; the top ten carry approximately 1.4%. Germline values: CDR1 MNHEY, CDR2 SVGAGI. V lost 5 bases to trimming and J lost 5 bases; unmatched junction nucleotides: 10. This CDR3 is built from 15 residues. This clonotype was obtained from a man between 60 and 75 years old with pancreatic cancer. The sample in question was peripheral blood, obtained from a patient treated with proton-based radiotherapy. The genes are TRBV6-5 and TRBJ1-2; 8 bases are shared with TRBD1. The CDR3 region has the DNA TGTGCCAGCAGTCCCCTGGACAGGGAGGGTTATGGCTACACCTTC. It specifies CASSPLDREGYGYTF.